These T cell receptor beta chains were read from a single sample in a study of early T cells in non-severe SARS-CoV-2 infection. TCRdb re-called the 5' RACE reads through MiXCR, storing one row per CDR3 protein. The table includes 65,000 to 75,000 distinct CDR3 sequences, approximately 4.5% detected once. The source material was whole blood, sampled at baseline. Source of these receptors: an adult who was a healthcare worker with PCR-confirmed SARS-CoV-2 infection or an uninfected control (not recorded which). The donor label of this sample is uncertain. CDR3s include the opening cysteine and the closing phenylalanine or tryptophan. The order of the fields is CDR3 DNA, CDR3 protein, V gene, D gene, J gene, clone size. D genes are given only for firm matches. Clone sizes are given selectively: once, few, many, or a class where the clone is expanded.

TGTGCCAGCAGTGGCTTACAGGGGAGGGGCTATGGCTACACCTTC CASSGLQGRGYGYTF TRBV6-1 TRBD1 TRBJ1-2 few
TGTGCCAGCAGGGGCGGGGCCGTTAATCAGCCCCAGCATTTT CASRGGAVNQPQHF TRBV12-3/TRBV12-4 NA TRBJ1-5 many
TGTGCCAGCAGCATCGGACAGGGGGCGACTGAAGCTTTCTTT CASSIGQGATEAFF TRBV5-6 TRBD1 TRBJ1-1 NA
TGCGCCAGCAGCCTATTCCTACAGGGGAGCGAGCAGTACTTC CASSLFLQGSEQYF TRBV5-1 TRBD1 TRBJ2-7 many
TGTGCCACCAGCAGAGAATTGGGGCTTCGCGAAAAACTGTTTTTT CATSRELGLREKLFF TRBV15 NA TRBJ1-4 NA
TGCAGTGCTAGAACGGCTGTTAAAAACATTCAGTACTTC CSARTAVKNIQYF TRBV20-1 NA TRBJ2-4 many
TGTGCTAGTGGTTTGGCGACCGGGGAGCTGTTTTTT CASGLATGELFF TRBV12-5 NA TRBJ2-2 many
TGCAGTGCTAGAGTTCAAGGGTTTGAAAAACTGTTTTTT CSARVQGFEKLFF TRBV20-1 NA TRBJ1-4 many
TGTGCCAGCAACAGGGACTGGGGCTCCTACGAGCAGTACTTC CASNRDWGSYEQYF TRBV6-1 NA TRBJ2-7 NA
TGCGCCAGCAGCTTCAATCCTAATGGGGCCAACGTCCTGACTTTC CASSFNPNGANVLTF TRBV5-1 NA TRBJ2-6 few
TGTGCCAGCAGTCGGACAGAGCAAGAGACCCAGTACTTC CASSRTEQETQYF TRBV6-6 NA TRBJ2-5 many
TGTGCCAGCAGTGTCGGGCAGGGTAGTAGTTCACCCCTCCACTTT CASSVGQGSSSPLHF TRBV25-1 NA TRBJ1-6 NA
TGTGCCAGCTCACCACCCCCTCCTTGGGGTAACTATGGCTACACCTTC CASSPPPPWGNYGYTF TRBV18 NA TRBJ1-2 many
TGTGCCAGCAGCCAAGGATGGGACAGGAATAGCAATCAGCCCCAGCATTTT CASSQGWDRNSNQPQHF TRBV3-1 TRBD1 TRBJ1-5 many
TGTGCCAGCAGCGCAGGAGCCGCCCCGCACAATGAGCAGTTCTTC CASSAGAAPHNEQFF TRBV11-2 NA TRBJ2-1 many
TGTGCCAGCAGGACAGGCTCAACTAATGAAAAACTGTTTTTT CASRTGSTNEKLFF TRBV6-1 NA TRBJ1-4 many
TGTGCCAGCAGTCAGGACTCAACCACTAGCACAGATACGCAGTATTTT CASSQDSTTSTDTQYF TRBV6-2/TRBV6-3 NA TRBJ2-3 many